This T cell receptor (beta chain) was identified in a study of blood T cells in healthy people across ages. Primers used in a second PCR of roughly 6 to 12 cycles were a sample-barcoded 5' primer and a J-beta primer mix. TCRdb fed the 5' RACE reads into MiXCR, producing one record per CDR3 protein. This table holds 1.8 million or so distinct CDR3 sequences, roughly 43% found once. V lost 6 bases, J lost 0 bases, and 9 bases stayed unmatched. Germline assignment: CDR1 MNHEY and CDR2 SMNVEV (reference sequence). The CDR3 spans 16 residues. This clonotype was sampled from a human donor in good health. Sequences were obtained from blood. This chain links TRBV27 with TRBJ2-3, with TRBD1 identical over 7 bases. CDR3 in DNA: TGTGCCAGCAGAACGCGACAGGGAACTAGCACAGATACGCAGTATTTT. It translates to CASRTRQGTSTDTQYF.